These T cell receptor beta chains were read from a single sample in a study of CD8 T cells in ankylosing spondylitis. TCRdb passed the 5' RACE reads through MiXCR, listing each CDR3 protein once. The sample includes a few hundred thousand distinct CDR3 sequences, about 15% of them seen just once. The sample consisted of blood, either unsorted or a sorted T cell fraction (not recorded which). The receptor source for this set is a male donor with ankylosing spondylitis. Each CDR3 is given with its conserved first and last residue. The D gene is left open where the match is weak. The listing skips clone size in some rows; elsewhere it reads once, few, many or a size class.

J: TRBJ1-4
V: TRBV7-2
size: few
D: TRBD1
CDR3: CASSPRTLGQGEKLFF
DNA: TGTGCCAGCAGCCCCAGGACCCTCGGACAGGGTGAAAAACTGTTTTTT

J: TRBJ1-1
V: TRBV7-9
size: -
D: -
CDR3: CASSPGSTRNTEAFF
DNA: TGTGCCAGCAGTCCTGGGAGCACCAGGAACACTGAAGCTTTCTTT

J: TRBJ1-5
V: TRBV3-1
size: few
D: TRBD1
CDR3: CASSQDRGYNQPQHF
DNA: TGTGCCAGCAGCCAGGACAGGGGTTACAATCAGCCCCAGCATTTT

J: TRBJ1-2
V: TRBV6-2/TRBV6-3
size: few
D: TRBD1
CDR3: CASSYRQGRNYGYTF
DNA: TGTGCCAGCAGTTACCGACAGGGACGGAACTATGGCTACACCTTC

J: TRBJ1-5
V: TRBV6-1
size: few
D: -
CDR3: CASSLGGMEQPQHF
DNA: TGTGCCAGCAGTCTGGGGGGGATGGAACAGCCCCAGCATTTT

J: TRBJ2-7
V: TRBV28
size: few
D: TRBD1
CDR3: CASLETGTGRYEQYF
DNA: TGTGCCAGCCTAGAGACCGGGACAGGACGCTACGAGCAGTACTTC

J: TRBJ2-5
V: TRBV10-3
size: few
D: -
CDR3: CAISVEPMETQYF
DNA: TGTGCCATCAGCGTCGAGCCGATGGAGACCCAGTACTTC

J: TRBJ1-1
V: TRBV7-9
size: many
D: -
CDR3: CASSQGVNTEAFF
DNA: TGTGCCAGCAGCCAAGGGGTTAACACTGAAGCTTTCTTT

J: TRBJ1-6
V: TRBV11-2
size: few
D: TRBD1
CDR3: CASSTESGTGNSPLHF
DNA: TGTGCCAGCAGCACAGAGTCCGGGACAGGGAATTCACCCCTCCACTTT

J: TRBJ2-5
V: TRBV7-8
size: few
D: -
CDR3: CASSPTGLSETQYF
DNA: TGTGCCAGCAGCCCAACAGGGCTTTCAGAGACCCAGTACTTC

J: TRBJ2-2
V: TRBV28
size: -
D: TRBD2
CDR3: CASSPTRGLAGGSFNTGELFF
DNA: TGTGCCAGCAGTCCAACACGCGGACTAGCGGGAGGCTCCTTTAACACCGGGGAGCTGTTTTTT

J: TRBJ2-5
V: TRBV5-1
size: -
D: TRBD1
CDR3: CASSPGQGATTKETQYF
DNA: TGCGCCAGCAGCCCGGGACAGGGGGCCACCACCAAAGAGACCCAGTACTTC

J: TRBJ1-6
V: TRBV2
size: few
D: -
CDR3: CASSDRAGGSPLHF
DNA: TGTGCCAGCAGTGACAGGGCCGGGGGTTCACCCCTCCACTTT

J: TRBJ1-2
V: TRBV7-8
size: many
D: -
CDR3: CASSLALGARYGYTF
DNA: TGTGCCAGCAGCTTAGCGTTAGGGGCACGGTATGGCTACACCTTC

J: TRBJ2-2
V: TRBV9
size: few
D: -
CDR3: CASKKDGRNTGELFF
DNA: TGTGCCAGCAAGAAGGACGGTAGGAACACCGGGGAGCTGTTTTTT

J: TRBJ2-5
V: TRBV12-3/TRBV12-4
size: -
D: TRBD1
CDR3: CASSGQGLKTQYF
DNA: TGTGCCAGCAGTGGACAGGGACTGAAGACCCAGTACTTC

J: TRBJ2-5
V: TRBV5-1
size: -
D: TRBD2
CDR3: CASSSRTSGGVGTQYF
DNA: TGCGCCAGCAGCTCTCGGACTAGCGGGGGGGTCGGGACCCAGTACTTC

J: TRBJ1-4
V: TRBV3-1
size: -
D: -
CDR3: CASSQAPSTTNEKLFF
DNA: TGTGCCAGCAGCCAAGCCCCGTCGACAACTAATGAAAAACTGTTTTTT

J: TRBJ2-4
V: TRBV7-8
size: few
D: -
CDR3: CASSLDGLLNF
DNA: TGTGCCAGCAGCTTAGATGGGCTCTTGAACTTC

J: TRBJ2-7
V: TRBV7-8
size: -
D: -
CDR3: CASSSKEVSHEQYF
DNA: TGTGCCAGCAGCTCGAAAGAAGTTTCGCACGAGCAGTACTTC

J: TRBJ2-5
V: TRBV20-1
size: once
D: -
CDR3: CSARGGEETQYF
DNA: TGCAGTGCTAGAGGAGGGGAAGAGACCCAGTACTTC

J: TRBJ2-2
V: TRBV20-1
size: -
D: -
CDR3: CSARKGVGELFF
DNA: TGCAGTGCTCGAAAGGGCGTCGGGGAGCTGTTTTTT

J: TRBJ2-7
V: TRBV3-1
size: few
D: -
CDR3: CASSTIPAGRYRHEQYF
DNA: TGTGCCAGCAGCACAATACCCGCGGGCAGGTATAGGCACGAGCAGTACTTC

J: TRBJ2-5
V: TRBV10-3
size: few
D: -
CDR3: CAISDSGETQYF
DNA: TGTGCCATCAGCGACTCGGGCGAGACCCAGTACTTC

J: TRBJ1-1
V: TRBV7-9
size: -
D: -
CDR3: CASSLHLKNTEAFF
DNA: TGTGCCAGCAGCTTACATTTGAAGAACACTGAAGCTTTCTTT

J: TRBJ2-5
V: TRBV5-1
size: -
D: TRBD2
CDR3: CASSSGLAGGRETQYF
DNA: TGCGCCAGCAGCTCCGGACTAGCGGGGGGGCGAGAGACCCAGTACTTC

J: TRBJ2-1
V: TRBV20-1
size: -
D: TRBD2
CDR3: CSDTGLAGDDEQFF
DNA: TGCAGTGACACGGGACTAGCGGGAGACGATGAGCAGTTCTTC

J: TRBJ2-7
V: TRBV12-3/TRBV12-4
size: few
D: -
CDR3: CASSRGGHSYEQYF
DNA: TGTGCCAGCAGTCGCGGGGGACACTCCTACGAGCAGTACTTC

J: TRBJ2-3
V: TRBV9
size: -
D: -
CDR3: CASSVEGGVGRDTQYF
DNA: TGTGCCAGCAGCGTAGAAGGAGGGGTTGGTAGAGATACGCAGTATTTT

J: TRBJ1-4
V: TRBV6-1
size: many
D: TRBD1
CDR3: CASRRQGANEKLFF
DNA: TGTGCCAGCAGGCGACAGGGGGCTAATGAAAAACTGTTTTTT

J: TRBJ2-7
V: TRBV5-1
size: -
D: -
CDR3: CASSFLSWLGEQYF
DNA: TGCGCCAGCAGCTTCCTTTCTTGGTTGGGGGAGCAGTACTTC

J: TRBJ2-5
V: TRBV7-2
size: -
D: TRBD2
CDR3: CASSRSSGVQETQYF
DNA: TGTGCCAGCAGCCGTTCTAGCGGGGTACAAGAGACCCAGTACTTC

J: TRBJ2-2
V: TRBV6-5
size: few
D: -
CDR3: CASSYSGRLNTGELFF
DNA: TGTGCCAGCAGTTACTCGGGTCGGTTGAACACCGGGGAGCTGTTTTTT

J: TRBJ2-3
V: TRBV7-2
size: -
D: -
CDR3: CASSYGGSTDTQYF
DNA: TGTGCCAGCAGCTACGGGGGAAGCACAGATACGCAGTATTTT

J: TRBJ1-2
V: TRBV12-3/TRBV12-4
size: few
D: -
CDR3: CASSFGRWGGYTF
DNA: TGTGCCAGCAGTTTCGGCAGGTGGGGTGGCTACACCTTC

J: TRBJ2-1
V: TRBV28
size: -
D: TRBD2
CDR3: CASSSTGLGNEQFF
DNA: TGTGCCAGCAGTTCCACGGGACTAGGCAATGAGCAGTTCTTC

J: TRBJ2-2
V: TRBV28
size: few
D: -
CDR3: CASSGRGSNTGELFF
DNA: TGTGCCAGCAGTGGCAGGGGCTCGAACACCGGGGAGCTGTTTTTT

J: TRBJ1-1
V: TRBV10-3
size: many
D: -
CDR3: CAISESVGAFEAFF
DNA: TGTGCCATCAGTGAGTCTGTGGGGGCGTTTGAAGCTTTCTTT

J: TRBJ2-7
V: TRBV9
size: -
D: TRBD1
CDR3: CASSGGPGQGTYEQYF
DNA: TGTGCCAGCAGCGGGGGGCCGGGACAGGGGACCTACGAGCAGTACTTC

J: TRBJ1-4
V: TRBV29-1
size: -
D: -
CDR3: CSAWTVVGEKLFF
DNA: TGCAGCGCATGGACAGTGGTGGGTGAAAAACTGTTTTTT

J: TRBJ1-3
V: TRBV28
size: once
D: TRBD1
CDR3: CATGQGAIGNTIYF
DNA: TGTGCCACCGGACAGGGGGCAATTGGAAACACCATATATTTT

J: TRBJ2-7
V: TRBV15
size: few
D: -
CDR3: CATSRVDSGYEQYF
DNA: TGTGCCACCAGCAGAGTGGACAGCGGCTACGAGCAGTACTTC